This TCR beta chain was profiled in a study of shared clonotypes between healthy human individuals. Germline CDR1 and CDR2: GTSNPN and SVGIG (reference sequence). Trimming at V came to 2 bases and at J to 2 bases, leaving 3 bases not matched to a gene. The CDR3 extends over 13 amino acids. Method: immunoSEQ multiplex PCR; TCRdb's copy keeps in-frame clones and lacks some. The table lists approximately 2.5 million clones, approximately 93% of them singletons, with around 0.4% in the top ten. Source material: naive CD4+ T cells from PBMCs. Stated subset: CD45RA+ positively selected. The source is a man younger than 30 in good health. Some clones in this sample may be carry-over from other donors' samples. The chain has TRBV30 and TRBJ2-7; 7 bases map to TRBD1. The CDR3 region is CAWSRGQTYEQYF. CDR3 nucleotide sequence: TGTGCCTGGAGTAGGGGACAGACCTACGAGCAGTACTTC.